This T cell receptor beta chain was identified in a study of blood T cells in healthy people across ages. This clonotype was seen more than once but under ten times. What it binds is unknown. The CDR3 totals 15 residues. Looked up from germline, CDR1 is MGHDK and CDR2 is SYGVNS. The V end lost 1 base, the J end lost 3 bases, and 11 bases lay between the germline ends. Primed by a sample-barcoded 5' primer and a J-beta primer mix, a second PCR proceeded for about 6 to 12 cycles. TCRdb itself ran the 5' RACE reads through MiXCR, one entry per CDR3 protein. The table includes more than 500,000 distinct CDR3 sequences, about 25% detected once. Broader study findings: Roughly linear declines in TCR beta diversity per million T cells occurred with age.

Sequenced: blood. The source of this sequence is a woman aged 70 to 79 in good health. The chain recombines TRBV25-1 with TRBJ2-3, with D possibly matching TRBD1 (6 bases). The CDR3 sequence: CASSELRGKTDTQYF. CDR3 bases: TGTGCCAGCAGTGAATTAAGGGGGAAAACAGATACGCAGTATTTT.